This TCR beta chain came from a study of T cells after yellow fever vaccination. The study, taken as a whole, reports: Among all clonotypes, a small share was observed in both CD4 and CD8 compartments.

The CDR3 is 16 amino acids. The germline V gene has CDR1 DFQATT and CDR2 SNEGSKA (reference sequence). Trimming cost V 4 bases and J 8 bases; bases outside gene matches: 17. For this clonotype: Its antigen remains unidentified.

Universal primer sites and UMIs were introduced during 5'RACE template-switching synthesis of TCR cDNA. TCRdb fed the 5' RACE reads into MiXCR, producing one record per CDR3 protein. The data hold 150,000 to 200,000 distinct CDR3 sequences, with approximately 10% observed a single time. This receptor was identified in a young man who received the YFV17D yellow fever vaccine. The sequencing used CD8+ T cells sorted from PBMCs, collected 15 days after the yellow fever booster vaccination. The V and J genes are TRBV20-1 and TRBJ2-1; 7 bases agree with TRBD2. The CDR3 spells CSATFLAAGGLDEQFF. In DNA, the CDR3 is TGCAGTGCTACCTTTCTAGCGGCGGGTGGGTTGGATGAGCAGTTCTTC.